This T cell receptor (beta chain) is from a study of cytomegalovirus exposure and HLA in healthy donors. In the study overall: Falling in the Caucasian-associated ancestry cluster were about four fifths of 350 to 400 genotyped donors.

Worth noting for this clone: Its target is not known.

V lost 1 base and J lost 5, with 8 bases in between. Germline CDR1 reads SGHNT; CDR2 reads YENEEA. The length of the CDR3 is 13 residues. Primers for the PCR totalled 60 Vbeta and 13 Jbeta. Profiling relied on immunoSEQ multiplex PCR, and the TCRdb table lists in-frame clones only, not all of them. The repertoire holds approximately 100,000 clones, approximately 76% seen once, with about 4.3% in the top ten. Study-level points and caveats: In all likelihood, a cluster of highly shared sequence variants was a sequencing artifact.

The chain combines TRBV11-3 with TRBJ2-5; tentatively, D is TRBD1 (5 bases). The sequence derives from a middle-aged man in good health and CMV-seronegative. The sequenced material came from PBMCs. DNA for the CDR3: TGTGCCAGCAGCTTAGTCCCAGGGGAGACCCAGTACTTC. It encodes CASSLVPGETQYF. Combining the CDR3 with reference TRBV11-3 and TRBJ2-5 gives the whole variable domain EAGVVQSPRYKIIEKKQPVAFWCNPISGHNTLYWYLQNLGQGPELLIRYENEEAVDDSQLPKDRFSAERLKGVDSTLKIQPAELGDSAVYLCASSLVPGETQYFGPGTRLLVL.